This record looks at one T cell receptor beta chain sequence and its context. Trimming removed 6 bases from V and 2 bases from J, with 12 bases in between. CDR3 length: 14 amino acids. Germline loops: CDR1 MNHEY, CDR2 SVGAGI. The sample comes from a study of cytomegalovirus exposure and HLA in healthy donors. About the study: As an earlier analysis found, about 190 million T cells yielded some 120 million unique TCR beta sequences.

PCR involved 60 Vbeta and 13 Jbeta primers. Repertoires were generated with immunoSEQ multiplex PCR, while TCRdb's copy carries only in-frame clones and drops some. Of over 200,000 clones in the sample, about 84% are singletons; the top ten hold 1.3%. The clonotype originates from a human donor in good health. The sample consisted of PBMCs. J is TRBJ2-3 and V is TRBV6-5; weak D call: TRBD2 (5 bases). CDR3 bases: TGTGCCAGCAGGACTAACTACTACACAGATACGCAGTATTTT. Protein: CASRTNYYTDTQYF.